Shown below are 24 T cell receptor beta chains from a single sample sequenced in a study of identical twins. TCRdb ran MiXCR on the 5' RACE reads and lists one entry per CDR3 protein. In the table there are 420,000 or so distinct CDR3 sequences, about 18% of which are singletons. The sequenced sample consisted of naive T cells sorted from blood. Receptors originate from a man aged 45-65 years in good health.

This clonotype was observed a single time. J is TRBJ2-1 and V is TRBV11-2; 9 positions agree with TRBD2. J lost 8 bases, V lost 5 bases, and 13 bases had no gene match. Germline V gene sequence: CDR1 SGHAT, CDR2 FQNNGV. This CDR3 region has 16 residues. This CDR3 is CASSPHLAGGPYEQFF. The CDR3 DNA reads as TGTGCCAGCAGCCCCCACCTCGCGGGGGGGCCCTATGAGCAGTTCTTC.

The rearrangement uses TRBV7-3 and TRBJ2-2, with D unclear. V was cut by 2 bases and J by 6 bases, with 7 bases left in between. The CDR3 runs to 13 residues. CDR1 and CDR2 from the germline V gene are SGHTA and FQGTGA. The CDR3 DNA is TGTGCCAGCAGCTTAGAGATCGCCGGGGAGCTGTTTTTT. Translated: CASSLEIAGELFF.

The chain couples TRBV20-1 to TRBJ2-3, with TRBD2 matching over 10 bases. The V gene's germline CDR1 is DFQATT and CDR2 SNEGSKA (reference sequence). The V and J ends lost 6 bases and 3 bases, in that order; junction bases with no gene match: 12. The CDR3 runs to 16 residues. Here the CDR3 reads CSAQRPLAGVTDTQYF. The CDR3 DNA sequence: TGCAGTGCCCAGAGGCCCCTAGCGGGAGTGACAGATACGCAGTATTTT.

The rearrangement links TRBV4-3 to TRBJ2-1; 11 positions match TRBD1. V lost 3 bases to trimming and J lost 7 bases; unmatched junction nucleotides: 14. The CDR3 length is 18 residues. CDR1 is LGHNA, CDR2 YSLEER, per germline. CDR3 DNA sequence: TGCGCCAGCAGCCAGCTAGTGGGGACAGGGGGTGGGATTAATGAGCAGTTCTTC. This codes for CASSQLVGTGGGINEQFF.

The rearrangement links TRBV19 to TRBJ2-3; D gene ambiguous. The CDR3 sequence is 14 residues long. The V gene lost 6 bases and the J gene lost 0 bases, with 10 bases spanning the gap. Germline assignment: CDR1 LNHDA and CDR2 SQIVND (reference sequence). The CDR3 DNA is TGTGCCAGTAGAACCGGGCCCAGCACAGATACGCAGTATTTT. Translation gives CASRTGPSTDTQYF.

This chain joins TRBV18 and TRBJ2-1; TRBD2 agrees at 13 bases. Germline assignment: CDR1 KGHSH and CDR2 LQKENI. V lost 1 base to trimming and J lost 10 bases; unmatched junction nucleotides: 22. The CDR3 sequence is 21 residues long. The CDR3 protein is CASSPRLLAGGPPSMGTEQFF. CDR3 DNA sequence: TGTGCCAGCTCACCACGCCTACTAGCGGGAGGGCCTCCCAGTATGGGTACCGAGCAGTTCTTC.

This chain joins TRBV6-5 and TRBJ2-5; possibly TRBD2 for D (5 bases). V lost 2 bases, J lost 1 base, and 14 bases lay in between. The CDR3 extends over 16 amino acids. Germline V gives CDR1 MNHEY, CDR2 SVGAGI. In DNA form, the CDR3 reads TGTGCCAGCAGTTACGGAGCCGCGGGTTCCCAAGAGACCCAGTACTTC. Protein: CASSYGAAGSQETQYF.

This clonotype showed up many times. The CDR3 region is CASSLRDGKETQYF. CDR3 nucleotides: TGTGCCAGCAGCCTTCGGGACGGCAAAGAGACCCAGTACTTC. The gene calls are TRBV7-8 and TRBJ2-5; D assignment may be TRBD1 or TRBD2 (5 bases each). Trimming pared 5 bases from V and 3 bases from J, leaving 13 bases between. The CDR3 is 14 amino acids. CDR1 is SGHVS and CDR2 is FQNEAQ in the germline V gene.

There are many counts of this clonotype. The chain combines TRBV7-3 with TRBJ2-1, with 10 bases matching TRBD2. Germline assignment: CDR1 SGHTA and CDR2 FQGTGA. Losses at the gene ends were 4 bases for V and 9 bases for J; bases not matched to a gene: 6. CDR3 length: 14 amino acids. In DNA form, the CDR3 reads TGTGCCAGCAGCTCGACCGGGACTAGCGTTGAGCAGTTCTTC. This sequence encodes CASSSTGTSVEQFF. The full variable domain, in which reference TRBV7-3 and TRBJ2-1 provide the parts outside the CDR3, is GAGVSQTPSNKVTEKGKYVELRCDPISGHTALYWYRQSLGQGPEFLIYFQGTGAADDSGLPNDRFFAVRPEGSVSTLKIQRTERGDSAVYLCASSSTGTSVEQFFGPGTRLTVL.

This clonotype was counted a few times. This sequence joins TRBV28 and TRBJ2-3; no clear D gene. Trimming pared 6 bases from V and 1 base from J, leaving 11 bases between. This CDR3 comprises 14 residues. Germline CDR1 is MDHEN and CDR2 is SYDVKM. CDR3 protein: CASSLETRTDTQYF. Written as DNA, the CDR3 is TGTGCCAGCAGCTTGGAAACCCGCACAGATACGCAGTATTTT.

This clonotype was found a few times. V and J are TRBV7-2 and TRBJ2-1; 9 bases are shared with TRBD2. V dropped 5 bases and J dropped 7; count of bases not matched to a gene: 12. The CDR3 covers 16 residues. Germline V gives CDR1 SGHTA, CDR2 FQGNSA. The CDR3 nucleotides are TGTGCCAGCAGCGCAGGAGGTCTAGCGGGGAGGAATGAGCAGTTCTTC. Protein sequence: CASSAGGLAGRNEQFF. The full variable domain, in which reference TRBV7-2 and TRBJ2-1 provide the parts outside the CDR3, is GAGVSQSPSNKVTEKGKDVELRCDPISGHTALYWYRQSLGQGLEFLIYFQGNSAPDKSGLPSDRFSAERTGGSVSTLTIQRTQQEDSAVYLCASSAGGLAGRNEQFFGPGTRLTVL.

J is TRBJ1-5 and V is TRBV18; TRBD1 might be the D (6 bases). CDR3 length: 11 amino acids. The germline V and J ends were trimmed by 9 bases and 7 bases, with 10 bases remaining between them. Germline CDR1 and CDR2: KGHSH and LQKENI. CDR3 protein: CARRTDQPQHF. The CDR3 coding sequence is TGTGCCAGACGGACAGACCAGCCCCAGCATTTT.

This chain links TRBV20-1 with TRBJ2-1; 7 bases match TRBD1. V dropped 6 bases and J dropped 10; count of bases not matched to a gene: 9. The CDR3 totals 12 residues. Germline loops: CDR1 DFQATT, CDR2 SNEGSKA (reference sequence). Written as DNA, the CDR3 is TGCAGTGCCCCGACCCCGGACAGGGAGCAGTTCTTC. The encoded protein is CSAPTPDREQFF.

The chain has TRBV6-5 and TRBJ1-1; tentatively, D is TRBD1 (5 bases). CDR3 length equals 14 residues. V lost 2 bases, J lost 11 bases, and 18 bases lay in between. CDR1 is MNHEY, CDR2 SVGAGI, per germline. CDR3 in DNA: TGTGCCAGCAGTTACACCGTGACAGAAGCGCGGGCTTTCTTT. This translates into CASSYTVTEARAFF.

The chain uses TRBV20-1 and TRBJ1-5; D is unresolved. The CDR3 has 15 residues. V gave up 3 bases and J gave up 0 bases, with 12 bases separating them. The germline V gene has CDR1 DFQATT and CDR2 SNEGSKA (reference sequence). CDR3 amino acids: CSASPPTDSNQPQHF. In nucleotides, the CDR3 is TGCAGTGCTAGCCCCCCCACGGATAGCAATCAGCCCCAGCATTTT.

This clonotype was seen more than once but under ten times. The V and J genes are TRBV12-3 or TRBV12-4 and TRBJ1-4; a weak D match, TRBD1 (6 bases). This CDR3 region has 14 residues. With 2 bases removed from V and 7 bases from J, the gap between germline ends came to 11 bases. Written as DNA, the CDR3 is TGTGCCAGCAGTTTAAGGACAGTGGCTGAAAAACTGTTTTTT. It yields the protein CASSLRTVAEKLFF.

This chain links TRBV19 with TRBJ2-1, with TRBD2 identical over 16 bases. V lost 8 bases, J lost 0 bases, and 10 bases stayed unmatched. The CDR3 runs 19 residues. Germline-derived CDR1 and CDR2 are LNHDA and SQIVND (reference sequence). CDR3 residues: CASRGLAGGHHPSYNEQFF. The CDR3, as DNA: TGTGCCAGTCGGGGACTAGCGGGAGGGCACCACCCCTCCTACAATGAGCAGTTCTTC.

This clonotype occurred many times. The genes are TRBV3-1 and TRBJ2-7; D assignment may be TRBD1 or TRBD2 (5 bases each). CDR1 and CDR2 (germline): LGHDT, YNNKEL (reference sequence). V lost 4 bases and J 11 bases, leaving 18 bases between the germline ends. The CDR3 spans 13 residues. The chain's CDR3 is CASSPTPGTSEYF. CDR3 nucleotide sequence: TGTGCCAGCAGCCCAACCCCAGGGACCTCCGAGTACTTC.

Ten or more counts support this clonotype. This rearrangement joins TRBV4-2 to TRBJ1-4; TRBD1 might be the D (5 bases). The CDR3 contains 15 residues. Germline V gene lookup returns CDR1 LGHNA and CDR2 YNFKEQ. V was cut by 6 bases and J by 4 bases, with 15 bases left in between. The CDR3 sequence is CASSRSGTFNEKLFF. DNA of the CDR3: TGTGCCAGCAGTCGATCCGGGACGTTTAATGAAAAACTGTTTTTT.

This clonotype was recorded a few times. This sequence may be a read error, since a much larger clone differs from it by one base. J is TRBJ2-7 and V is TRBV7-2; maybe TRBD2 (5 bases). The ends were cut back, 0 bases at V and 5 bases at J, with 5 bases in the middle. CDR3 length: 12 amino acids. From germline, CDR1 is SGHTA and CDR2 FQGNSA. The CDR3 DNA sequence: TGTGCCAGCAGCTTAGCGCGGGACGAGCAGTACTTC. Translated: CASSLARDEQYF.

This clonotype was recorded many times. The V and J genes are TRBV28 and TRBJ2-7, with D maybe TRBD2 (5 bases). Germline loops: CDR1 MDHEN, CDR2 SYDVKM. V lost 6 bases and J 5 bases, leaving 20 bases between the germline ends. The CDR3 contains 15 residues. CDR3 nucleotide sequence: TGTGCCAGCAGCACTTTTGGACGGTCCGGGAACGAGCAGTACTTC. Translating it yields CASSTFGRSGNEQYF.

This chain links TRBV25-1 with TRBJ2-3, with 16 bases that match TRBD2. The V and J ends lost 6 bases and 1 base, in that order; junction bases with no gene match: 10. This CDR3 has 19 residues. Germline CDR1 MGHDK, CDR2 SYGVNS. CDR3 loop: CASSPPGLAGGWGTDTQYF. Written as DNA, the CDR3 is TGTGCCAGCAGCCCTCCGGGACTAGCGGGAGGGTGGGGCACAGATACGCAGTATTTT.

This clonotype has at least ten counts. This chain connects TRBV20-1 to TRBJ1-1, with D perhaps TRBD1 (6 bases). V lost 5 bases and J lost 5, with 18 bases in between. In germline, CDR1 is DFQATT, CDR2 SNEGSKA (reference sequence). The CDR3 spans 14 residues. Here the CDR3 DNA reads TGCAGTGCTCGGGGAACAGGGATGGGGACTGAAGCTTTCTTT. Translated: CSARGTGMGTEAFF.

At least ten counts were recorded for this clonotype. V gene TRBV4-3 combines with J gene TRBJ1-2; D uncertain. Per the germline V gene, CDR1 is LGHNA and CDR2 is YSLEER. The CDR3 sequence is 16 residues long. Trimming left V 0 bases short and J 3 bases short, with 14 bases between. CDR3: CASSQDWAGQDYGYTF. Written as DNA, the CDR3 is TGCGCCAGCAGCCAAGATTGGGCGGGTCAGGACTATGGCTACACCTTC.